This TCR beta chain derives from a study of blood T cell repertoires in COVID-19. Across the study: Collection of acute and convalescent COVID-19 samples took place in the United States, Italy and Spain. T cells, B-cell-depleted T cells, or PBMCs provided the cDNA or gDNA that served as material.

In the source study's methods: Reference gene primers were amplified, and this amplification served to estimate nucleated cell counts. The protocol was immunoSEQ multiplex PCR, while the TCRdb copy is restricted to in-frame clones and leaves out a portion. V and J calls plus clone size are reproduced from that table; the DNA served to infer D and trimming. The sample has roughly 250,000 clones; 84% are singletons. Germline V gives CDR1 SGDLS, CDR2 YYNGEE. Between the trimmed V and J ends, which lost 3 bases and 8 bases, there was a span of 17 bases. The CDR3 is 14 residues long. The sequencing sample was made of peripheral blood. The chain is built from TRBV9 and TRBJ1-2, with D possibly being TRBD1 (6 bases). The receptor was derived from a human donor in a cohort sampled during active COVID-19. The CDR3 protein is CASSGHRGFVGYTF. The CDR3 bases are TGTGCCAGCAGCGGGCATAGGGGGTTTGTAGGCTACACCTTC.